This TCR beta chain was sequenced for a study of cytomegalovirus exposure and HLA in healthy donors. General study results and limits: A later analysis showed TCR association rates differing by HLA locus, peaking at DRB1 and lowest at HLA-C.

The germline V gene has CDR1 ENHRY and CDR2 SYGVKD. V lost 3 bases to trimming and J lost 0 bases, with 5 bases between them. CDR3 length equals 13 residues. This PCR relied on a set of 60 Vbeta primers and 13 Jbeta primers. Method: immunoSEQ multiplex PCR; TCRdb's copy keeps in-frame clones and lacks some. Of some 150,000 clones listed, roughly 72% are singletons. On this clone: Its antigen is not known.

Sequenced sample: PBMCs. V gene TRBV10-3 combines with J gene TRBJ2-5, with D uncertain. The sequence was collected from a man younger than 40 in good health and CMV-seronegative. The CDR3: CAISDNNQETQYF. CDR3 nucleotide sequence: TGTGCCATCAGTGATAATAACCAAGAGACCCAGTACTTC.